This is a list of T cell receptor beta chains from one sample in a study of regulatory T cells in long-lasting Graves disease. TCRdb itself ran the multiplex PCR reads through MiXCR, one entry per CDR3 protein. This sample yields over 350,000 distinct CDR3 sequences, of which roughly 20% are seen a single time; roughly 20% belongs to the top ten. The sequencing here drew on peripheral blood mononuclear cells (PBMCs), taken when the disease was refractory, from a patient treated with antithyroid drugs. The receptors shown here come from a female donor with Graves disease. The CDR3 runs from the conserved cysteine through the conserved F or W. A D gene is named only where the DNA matches it firmly. Where a row states a size, it is once, few, many or the class of an expanded clone; other rows omit it.

v_call,clone_size,d_call,j_call,cdr3_aa,cdr3_nt
TRBV29-1,few,.,TRBJ1-1,CSVQGGRGTEAFF,TGCAGCGTGCAAGGCGGGCGCGGGACTGAAGCTTTCTTT
TRBV6-4,many,.,TRBJ2-7,CASSSDYAYEQYF,TGTGCCAGCAGTTCTGACTACGCCTACGAGCAGTACTTC
TRBV7-2,few,.,TRBJ2-2,CASSQLTKLASGELFF,TGTGCCAGCAGCCAACTGACAAAGTTGGCCTCCGGGGAGCTGTTTTTT
TRBV7-9,few,TRBD2,TRBJ2-1,CASSSIAGFSEQFF,TGTGCCAGCAGCTCAATAGCGGGATTTAGTGAGCAGTTCTTC
TRBV15,few,TRBD1,TRBJ1-2,CATSYPGQGIYGYTF,TGTGCCACCAGTTATCCGGGACAGGGGATCTATGGCTACACCTTC
TRBV25-1,.,.,TRBJ1-1,CASSEEGPRTEAFF,TGTGCCAGCAGTGAAGAGGGCCCTCGGACTGAAGCTTTCTTT
TRBV7-2,.,.,TRBJ2-7,CASSWDITYEQYF,TGTGCCAGCAGCTGGGACATCACCTACGAGCAGTACTTC
TRBV20-1,few,TRBD1,TRBJ1-5,CSARPGGRVGQPQHF,TGCAGTGCTAGACCAGGGGGGAGGGTAGGTCAGCCCCAGCATTTT
TRBV5-4,many,TRBD2,TRBJ2-5,CASREGTSTSETQYF,TGTGCCAGCAGGGAAGGGACTAGCACGAGTGAGACCCAGTACTTC
TRBV3-1,.,TRBD1,TRBJ1-5,CASSQGQGTQPQHF,TGTGCCAGCAGCCAAGGACAGGGGACTCAGCCCCAGCATTTT
TRBV7-9,few,TRBD2,TRBJ2-5,CASSDTGGGLQETQYF,TGTGCCAGCAGCGATACCGGGGGGGGTCTTCAAGAGACCCAGTACTTC
TRBV29-1,.,TRBD1,TRBJ2-7,CSVEGDSTYEQYF,TGCAGCGTTGAGGGGGACAGCACCTACGAGCAGTACTTC
TRBV27,many,.,TRBJ1-5,CASSLEWNQPQHF,TGTGCCAGCAGTTTAGAGTGGAATCAGCCCCAGCATTTT
TRBV7-2,few,.,TRBJ1-6,CASSLVRGGNSPLHF,TGTGCCAGCAGCTTAGTTCGAGGCGGGAATTCACCCCTCCACTTT
TRBV20-1,.,TRBD1,TRBJ1-2,CSARAPPGTGRFTF,TGCAGTGCTAGAGCCCCACCGGGGACAGGCCGTTTCACCTTC
TRBV5-1,many,.,TRBJ2-7,CASSLDGSLSEQYF,TGCGCCAGCAGCTTGGACGGGAGTTTAAGCGAGCAGTACTTC
TRBV7-2,.,TRBD1,TRBJ2-4,CASSADRGIGNIQYF,TGTGCCAGCAGCGCAGACAGGGGTATTGGAAACATTCAGTACTTC
TRBV19,few,.,TRBJ1-2,CASKDNYGYTF,TGTGCCTCCAAGGACAACTATGGCTACACCTTC
TRBV27,many,.,TRBJ1-5,CASSSTPGSNQPQHF,TGTGCCAGCAGCTCAACACCCGGGAGCAATCAGCCCCAGCATTTT
TRBV30,many,.,TRBJ1-2,CAWSYSTGNYGYTF,TGTGCCTGGAGTTACTCGACGGGGAACTATGGCTACACCTTC
TRBV7-9,.,.,TRBJ1-2,CASSLVHGYTF,TGTGCCAGCAGCTTAGTCCACGGCTACACCTTC
TRBV7-2,many,.,TRBJ2-5,CASRGGLRQETQYF,TGTGCCAGCAGGGGGGGGCTGAGACAAGAGACCCAGTACTTC
TRBV7-2,many,.,TRBJ2-4,CASSLEGIQYF,TGTGCCAGCAGCTTAGAGGGCATTCAGTACTTC
TRBV27,.,TRBD1,TRBJ2-3,CASSHRQGIVTDTQYF,TGTGCCAGCAGTCACCGACAGGGGATAGTCACAGATACGCAGTATTTT
TRBV29-1,.,TRBD2,TRBJ2-5,CSVEGGLAGVETQYF,TGCAGCGTTGAAGGAGGACTAGCGGGAGTAGAGACCCAGTACTTC
TRBV11-3,many,TRBD1,TRBJ2-2,CASSFLTGMGDTGELFF,TGTGCCAGCAGCTTCCTGACAGGGATGGGCGACACCGGGGAGCTGTTTTTT
TRBV30,.,.,TRBJ2-2,CAWSIRTTGTGELFF,TGTGCCTGGTCCATCAGGACGACGGGCACCGGGGAGCTGTTTTTT
TRBV4-2,few,.,TRBJ1-1,CASSQDTSGNTEAFF,TGTGCCAGCAGCCAAGATACCAGTGGGAACACTGAAGCTTTCTTT
TRBV29-1,.,.,TRBJ2-4,CSVGPRLGDIQYF,TGCAGCGTTGGCCCGAGGTTAGGGGACATTCAGTACTTC
TRBV7-8,many,.,TRBJ2-5,CASSLDRLETQYF,TGTGCCAGCAGCTTAGACAGACTAGAGACCCAGTACTTC
TRBV6-2/TRBV6-3,once,.,TRBJ2-1,CASSEPAGNDQFF,TGTGCCAGCAGTGAGCCCGCGGGGAATGACCAGTTCTTC
TRBV30,many,.,TRBJ1-2,CAWSPPPAVGLGYTF,TGTGCCTGGAGTCCTCCTCCAGCAGTCGGTCTTGGCTACACCTTC
TRBV29-1,.,.,TRBJ1-5,CSAQINSNQPQHF,TGCAGCGCCCAAATTAATAGCAATCAGCCCCAGCATTTT
TRBV7-3,few,TRBD2,TRBJ2-1,CASSDTSGSLGEQFF,TGTGCCAGCAGTGATACTAGCGGGAGTCTGGGTGAGCAGTTCTTC
TRBV6-2/TRBV6-3,.,TRBD1,TRBJ1-2,CASSSAGQTYGYTF,TGTGCCAGCAGTTCCGCGGGACAGACCTATGGCTACACCTTC
TRBV2,many,TRBD1,TRBJ2-5,CASSGLSGGETQYF,TGTGCCAGCAGTGGGTTATCAGGGGGCGAGACCCAGTACTTC
TRBV10-3,few,.,TRBJ2-7,CAIEGGGGEQYF,TGTGCCATCGAGGGCGGTGGGGGCGAGCAGTACTTC
TRBV20-1,.,.,TRBJ2-3,CSAKSGIRQYF,TGCAGTGCTAAGTCGGGAATACGGCAGTATTTT